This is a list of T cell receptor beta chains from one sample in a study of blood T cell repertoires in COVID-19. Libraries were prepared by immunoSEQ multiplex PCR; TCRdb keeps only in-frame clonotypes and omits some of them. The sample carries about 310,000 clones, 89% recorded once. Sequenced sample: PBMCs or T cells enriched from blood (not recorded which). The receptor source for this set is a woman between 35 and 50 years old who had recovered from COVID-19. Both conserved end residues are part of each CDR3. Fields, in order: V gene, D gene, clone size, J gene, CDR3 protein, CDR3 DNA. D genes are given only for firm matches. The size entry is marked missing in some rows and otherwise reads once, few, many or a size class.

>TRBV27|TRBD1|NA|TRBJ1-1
CASSSPDRDGTEAFF
TGTGCCAGCAGTTCCCCCGACAGGGATGGAACTGAAGCTTTCTTT
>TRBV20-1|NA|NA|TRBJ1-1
CSRGTATEAFF
TGCAGTCGGGGGACCGCTACTGAAGCTTTCTTT
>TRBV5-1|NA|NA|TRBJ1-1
CASARENTEAFF
TGCGCCAGCGCGCGGGAGAACACTGAAGCTTTCTTT
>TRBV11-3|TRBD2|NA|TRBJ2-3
CASQGRLADRYGDTQYF
TGTGCCAGCCAAGGGCGACTAGCGGACCGCTATGGAGATACGCAGTATTTT
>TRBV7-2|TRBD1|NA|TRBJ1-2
CASSLGQGGYGYTF
TGTGCCAGCAGCTTGGGACAGGGTGGCTATGGCTACACCTTC
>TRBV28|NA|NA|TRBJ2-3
CASSSGLGTDTQYF
TGTGCCAGCAGTTCCGGACTCGGCACAGATACGCAGTATTTT
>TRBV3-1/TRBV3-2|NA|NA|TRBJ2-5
CASSQGEWAGQETQYF
TGTGCCAGCAGCCAAGGGGAGTGGGCGGGCCAAGAGACCCAGTACTTC
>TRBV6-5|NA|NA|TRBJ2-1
CASRPRHNEQFF
TGTGCCAGCCGCCCGAGGCACAATGAGCAGTTCTTC
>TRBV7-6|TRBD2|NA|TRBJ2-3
CASSQQKGLVLDTQYF
TGTGCCAGCAGCCAGCAAAAGGGACTAGTCTTAGATACGCAGTATTTT
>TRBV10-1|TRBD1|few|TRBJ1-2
CASSKDRGHGYTF
TGCGCCAGCAGTAAGGACAGGGGGCATGGCTACACCTTC
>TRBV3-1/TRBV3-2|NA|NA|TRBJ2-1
CASSQSIGASEQFF
TGTGCCAGCAGCCAATCTATAGGGGCCAGTGAGCAGTTCTTC
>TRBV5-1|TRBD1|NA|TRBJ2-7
CASSLGQGEQYF
TGCGCCAGCAGCCTTGGACAGGGCGAGCAGTACTTC
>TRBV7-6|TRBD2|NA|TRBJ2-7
CASSLGTSEQYF
TGTGCCAGCAGCTTAGGGACTAGCGAGCAGTACTTC
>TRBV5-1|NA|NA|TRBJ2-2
CASSLVEIGGELFF
TGCGCCAGCAGCTTGGTGGAGATCGGGGGGGAGCTGTTTTTT
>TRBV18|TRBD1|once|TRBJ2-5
CASSPSGTGVGETQYF
TGTGCCAGCTCACCCTCGGGGACAGGGGTTGGAGAGACCCAGTACTTC
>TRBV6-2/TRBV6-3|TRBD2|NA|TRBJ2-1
CASSFPGLRSNEQFF
TGTGCCAGCAGTTTTCCGGGACTACGCTCCAATGAGCAGTTCTTC
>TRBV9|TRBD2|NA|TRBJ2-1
CASNSGGSYNEQFF
TGTGCCAGCAACAGCGGGGGATCCTACAATGAGCAGTTCTTC
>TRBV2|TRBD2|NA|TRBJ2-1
CAGLAGVEQFF
TGTGCCGGACTAGCGGGAGTAGAGCAGTTCTTC
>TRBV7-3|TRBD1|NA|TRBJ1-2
CASSLTDREGADYGYTF
TGTGCCAGCAGCTTAACGGACAGGGAAGGAGCGGACTATGGCTACACCTTC
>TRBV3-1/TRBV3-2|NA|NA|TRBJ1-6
CASSLRQDNSPLHF
TGTGCCAGCAGCCTCCGACAGGATAATTCACCCCTCCACTTT
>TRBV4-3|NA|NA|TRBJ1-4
CASSPRARGIEKLFF
TGCGCCAGCAGCCCCCGCGCCCGGGGGATTGAAAAACTGTTTTTT
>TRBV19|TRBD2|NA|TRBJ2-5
CASSLELAEETQYF
TGTGCCAGTAGCTTGGAACTAGCGGAAGAGACCCAGTACTTC
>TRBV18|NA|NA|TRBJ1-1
CASSPADFSDTEAFF
TGTGCCAGCTCACCGGCGGACTTTTCAGACACTGAAGCTTTCTTT
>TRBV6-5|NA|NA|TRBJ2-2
CASRADSSELFF
TGTGCCAGCCGCGCGGACTCCTCAGAGCTGTTTTTT
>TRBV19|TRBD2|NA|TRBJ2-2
CASATSGTNTGELFF
TGTGCCAGTGCTACTAGCGGCACGAACACCGGGGAGCTGTTTTTT
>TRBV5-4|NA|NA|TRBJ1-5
CASSLVSGDQPQHF
TGTGCCAGCAGCTTGGTATCAGGGGATCAGCCCCAGCATTTT
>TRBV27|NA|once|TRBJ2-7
CASSSEGVHEQYF
TGTGCCAGCAGTTCCGAGGGGGTGCACGAGCAGTACTTC
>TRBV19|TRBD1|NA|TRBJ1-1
CASSTGGSTEAFF
TGTGCCAGTAGTACAGGGGGAAGTACTGAAGCTTTCTTT
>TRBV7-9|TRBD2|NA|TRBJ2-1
CASSREGPPYNEQFF
TGTGCCAGCAGCCGGGAGGGCCCTCCCTACAATGAGCAGTTCTTC
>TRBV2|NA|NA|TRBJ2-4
CASLAGPGRLEQNIQYF
TGTGCCAGCCTGGCAGGTCCTGGCCGCCTGGAACAGAACATTCAGTACTTC
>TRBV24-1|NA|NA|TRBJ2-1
CATREGQHNEQFF
TGTGCCACCAGGGAGGGACAGCACAATGAGCAGTTCTTC
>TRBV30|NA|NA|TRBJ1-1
CAWSVSNTEAFF
TGTGCCTGGAGTGTCAGTAACACTGAAGCTTTCTTT
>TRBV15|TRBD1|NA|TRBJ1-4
CATSRGQGNEKLFF
TGTGCCACCAGCAGGGGACAGGGGAATGAAAAACTGTTTTTT
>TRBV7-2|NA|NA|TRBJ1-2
CASSLATATNYGYTF
TGTGCCAGCAGCTTAGCGACTGCGACCAACTATGGCTACACCTTC
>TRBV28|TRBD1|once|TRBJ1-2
CASSPRGTPNYGYTF
TGTGCCAGCAGTCCCAGGGGGACCCCTAACTATGGCTACACCTTC
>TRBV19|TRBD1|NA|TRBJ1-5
CASSARTGSNQPQHF
TGTGCCAGTAGTGCAAGGACAGGGAGCAATCAGCCCCAGCATTTT